This T cell receptor (beta chain) is drawn from a study of blood T cell repertoires in COVID-19. This clone has only a few counts. TCRdb keeps only in-frame clones here, not all; method: immunoSEQ multiplex PCR. The table records around 50,000 clones, roughly 80% of them present only once. The receptor's source is a man aged 40-50 years with acute or convalescent COVID-19. Material: peripheral blood.

Here the CDR3 DNA reads TGTGCCAGCAGCCGCGGGACAGGGGGTCTCAACTCTGGAAACACCATATATTTT. Amino acid sequence: CASSRGTGGLNSGNTIYF. This rearrangement joins TRBV7-9 to TRBJ1-3; 11 nucleotides line up with TRBD1. V lost 5 bases, J lost 0 bases, and 9 bases stayed unmatched. CDR1 and CDR2 from the germline V gene are SEHNR and FQNEAQ (reference sequence). This CDR3 region has 18 residues. Looking up the rest from reference TRBV7-9 and TRBJ1-3 gives the full variable domain: DTGVSQNPRHKITKRGQNVTFRCDPISEHNRLYWYRQTLGQGPEFLTYFQNEAQLEKSRLLSDRFSAERPKGSFSTLEIQRTEQGDSAMYLCASSRGTGGLNSGNTIYFGEGSWLTVV.